This is a list of T cell receptor beta chains from one sample in a study of T cell changes during pregnancy in multiple sclerosis. Sequencing used immunoSEQ multiplex PCR; TCRdb keeps in-frame clones, though not all of them. The top ten clones hold roughly 10% of a sample with 25,000 to 35,000 clones, roughly 87% of them seen once. Sequences were derived from CD8+ T cells from peripheral blood mononuclear cells, sampled in the second trimester of pregnancy. The receptors were sampled from a female donor with multiple sclerosis, enrolled in a pregnancy study. CDR3s include the opening cysteine and the closing phenylalanine or tryptophan. D genes are given only for firm matches. Some rows mark clone size as missing; the rest say once, few, many or name a class of expanded clone.

TRBJ2-7,TRBV27,.,.,TGTGCCAGCAGTAGAAAAGGGGAGGTCGAGCAGTACTTC,CASSRKGEVEQYF
TRBJ2-1,TRBV19,.,.,TGTGCCAGTAGTGTCAGGGTTGTGGGTATAGACAATGAGCAGTTCTTC,CASSVRVVGIDNEQFF
TRBJ2-1,TRBV7-3,.,TRBD2,TGTGCCAGCAGCTTAAGGGCTAGCGGGTTTTCCTACAATGAGCAGTTCTTC,CASSLRASGFSYNEQFF
TRBJ1-5,TRBV6-6,.,TRBD1,TGTGCCAGCAGTTACCCCGGACAGGTCAATCAGCCCCAGCATTTT,CASSYPGQVNQPQHF
TRBJ1-1,TRBV6-5,.,TRBD1,TGTGCCAGCAGGACAGGGACAGGGGGCACTGAGGCTTTCTTT,CASRTGTGGTEAFF
TRBJ1-1,TRBV28,once,.,TGTGCCAGCCCACGGTGGGGGGACACTGAAGCTTTCTTT,CASPRWGDTEAFF
TRBJ1-2,TRBV28,.,TRBD1,TGTGCCAGCAGCTTTGAGTCAGGGACAGGGCTTATCCTCCGCTATGGCTACACCTTC,CASSFESGTGLILRYGYTF
TRBJ1-3,TRBV6-1,.,TRBD1,TGTGCCAGCAGTGAAGCGCCTACAGGGGTTGGTCCGAACACCATATATTTT,CASSEAPTGVGPNTIYF
TRBJ2-1,TRBV6-5,.,TRBD1,TGTGCCAGCAGTTACCCCGGACAGGGGGCACGGGAGCAGTTCTTC,CASSYPGQGAREQFF
TRBJ1-5,TRBV6-1,few,.,TGTGCCAGCCTAGAGGGCAATCAGCCCCAGCATTTT,CASLEGNQPQHF
TRBJ1-4,TRBV5-6,.,.,TGTGCCAGCAGCGTGGGGGCGACTAATGAAAAACTGTTTTTT,CASSVGATNEKLFF
TRBJ2-6,TRBV19,.,TRBD1,TGTGCCAGCTCCGATCTCAGGGGGCATGGGGCCAACGTCCTGACTTTC,CASSDLRGHGANVLTF
TRBJ1-1,TRBV11-2,.,TRBD1,TGTGCCAGCAGCTTAATTCTACAGGAAGGGGGCGGTACTGAAGCTTTCTTT,CASSLILQEGGGTEAFF
TRBJ2-5,TRBV6-5,.,TRBD1,TGTGCCAGCAGGTCGGGACAGCATGGCGGGACCCAGTACTTC,CASRSGQHGGTQYF
TRBJ2-1,TRBV5-5,.,.,TGTGCCAGCAGCCTAGCTTACAATGAGCAGTTCTTC,CASSLAYNEQFF
TRBJ1-2,TRBV9,few,TRBD1,TGTGCCAGCAGCCCTCGGACAGGGATTGGCTACACCTTC,CASSPRTGIGYTF